This TCR beta chain was recorded in a study of T cells after yellow fever vaccination. TCRdb used MiXCR to reprocess the 5' RACE reads, holding one entry per CDR3 protein. The sample has some 420,000 distinct CDR3 sequences, roughly 20% seen once. The sample was PBMCs, taken before the yellow fever booster vaccination. The TCR sequence derives from a man between 18 and 29 years old who received the YFV17D yellow fever vaccine.

In DNA, the CDR3 is TGTGCCAGCAGTTTACCCTCATGGGGCAACATTCAGTACTTC. The encoded protein is CASSLPSWGNIQYF. The chain uses TRBV28 and TRBJ2-4, with D tentatively TRBD1 (5 bases). Germline CDR1 reads MDHEN; CDR2 reads SYDVKM. V was clipped by 2 bases and J by 7 bases, with 12 bases between them. The CDR3 contains 14 residues.